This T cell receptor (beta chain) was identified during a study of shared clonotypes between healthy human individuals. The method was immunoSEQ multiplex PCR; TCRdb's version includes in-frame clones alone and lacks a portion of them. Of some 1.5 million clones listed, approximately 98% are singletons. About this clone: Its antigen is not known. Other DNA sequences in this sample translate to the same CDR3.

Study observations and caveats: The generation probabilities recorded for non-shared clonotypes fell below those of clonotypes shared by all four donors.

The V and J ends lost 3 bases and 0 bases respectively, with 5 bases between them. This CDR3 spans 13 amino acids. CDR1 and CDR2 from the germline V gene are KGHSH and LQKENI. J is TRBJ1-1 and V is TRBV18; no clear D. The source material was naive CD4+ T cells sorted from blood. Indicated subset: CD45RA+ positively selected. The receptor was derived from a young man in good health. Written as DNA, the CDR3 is TGTGCCAGCTCACCGGACCTGAACACTGAAGCTTTCTTT. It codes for CASSPDLNTEAFF. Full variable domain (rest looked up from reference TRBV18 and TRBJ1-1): NAGVMQNPRHLVRRRGQEARLRCSPMKGHSHVYWYRQLPEEGLKFMVYLQKENIIDESGMPKERFSAEFPKEGPSILRIQQVVRGDSAAYFCASSPDLNTEAFFGQGTRLTVV.